These 21 T cell receptor beta chains share one sample of origin, sequenced in a study of blood T cell repertoires in COVID-19. The data were produced by immunoSEQ multiplex PCR, yet TCRdb's version contains in-frame clones alone and is incomplete. The sample includes under 150,000 clones, around three quarters of them seen just once. The sequenced material came from peripheral blood. These receptors came from a man aged 55 to 70 with acute or convalescent COVID-19.

The genes are TRBV28 and TRBJ2-1; TRBD2 matches 11 bases. This CDR3 has 15 amino acids. Germline lookup yields CDR1 MDHEN and CDR2 SYDVKM. The J segment lost 8 bases and the V segment lost 2 bases, leaving 5 bases of the junction unmatched. This chain's CDR3 is CASSLGLAGSDEQFF. The DNA for the CDR3 is TGTGCCAGCAGTTTAGGACTAGCGGGCTCGGATGAGCAGTTCTTC.

The J gene is TRBJ1-1, the V gene TRBV29-1; a weak D match, TRBD1 (6 bases). The CDR3 covers 13 residues. From germline, CDR1 is SQVTM and CDR2 ANQGSEA. Trimming left V 5 bases short and J 2 bases short, with 12 bases between. CDR3 sequence: CSVRGQINTEAFF. In DNA form, the CDR3 reads TGCAGCGTTCGAGGACAGATAAACACTGAAGCTTTCTTT.

This chain connects TRBV3-1 (or the pseudogene TRBV3-2) to TRBJ1-1; TRBD1 might be the D (6 bases). The germline V and J ends were trimmed by 6 bases and 1 base, with 12 bases remaining between them. Germline lookup yields CDR1 LGHDT and CDR2 YNNKEL (reference sequence). The CDR3 has 14 amino acids. DNA of the CDR3: TGTGCCAGCAGTCGCATGGGACAGAACACTGAAGCTTTCTTT. Amino acid sequence: CASSRMGQNTEAFF.

This clone was seen more than once but under ten times. The chain couples TRBV9 to TRBJ1-5; no clear D. The CDR3 is 14 amino acids. Germline CDR1 SGDLS, CDR2 YYNGEE. Deletions cut 4 bases from V and 5 bases from J, with 13 bases between. In DNA, the CDR3 is TGTGCCAGCAGCCCGGAGACCGGCGATCAGCCCCAGCATTTT. Encoded protein: CASSPETGDQPQHF.

The gene calls are TRBV7-9 and TRBJ2-1, with 7 bases fitting TRBD1. Germline CDR1 reads SEHNR; CDR2 reads FQNEAQ (reference sequence). CDR3 length equals 16 residues. The ends lost 5 bases at V and 1 base at J; junction bases unmatched: 8. In nucleotides, the CDR3 is TGTGCCAGCAGCCCCGTTACGGGACAGTCCTACAATGAGCAGTTCTTC. This encodes CASSPVTGQSYNEQFF.

This sequence joins TRBV25-1 and TRBJ2-3; 7 bases fit TRBD2. This CDR3 contains 14 residues. Germline lookup yields CDR1 MGHDK and CDR2 SYGVNS. V lost 4 bases to trimming and J lost 1 base; unmatched junction nucleotides: 2. The CDR3 reads CASSVGLGTDTQYF. CDR3 bases: TGTGCCAGCAGTGTAGGACTAGGCACAGATACGCAGTATTTT.

This chain joins TRBV5-6 and TRBJ2-3; TRBD1 might be the D (5 bases). V lost 3 bases, J lost 5 bases, and 13 bases lay in between. The CDR3 is made up of 14 amino acids. CDR1 and CDR2 from the germline V gene are SGHDT and YYEEEE. CDR3 sequence (DNA): TGTGCCAGCAGCTCCAGGGTAATGGGAGATACGCAGTATTTT. It yields the protein CASSSRVMGDTQYF. Filled out from reference TRBV5-6 and TRBJ2-3, the complete variable domain reads DAGVTQSPTHLIKTRGQQVTLRCSPKSGHDTVSWYQQALGQGPQFIFQYYEEEERQRGNFPDRFSGHQFPNYSSELNVNALLLGDSALYLCASSSRVMGDTQYFGPGTRLTVL.

The chain recombines TRBV5-1 with TRBJ2-3; tentatively, D is TRBD2 (6 bases). Germline CDR1 is SGHRS and CDR2 is YFSETQ. The CDR3 runs 14 residues. V lost 5 bases and J lost 0, with 10 bases in between. The CDR3 loop is CASRAGQSTDTQYF. The CDR3 DNA sequence: TGCGCCAGCAGAGCGGGTCAAAGCACAGATACGCAGTATTTT.

The chain is built from TRBV12-5 and TRBJ2-3, with 7 positions matching TRBD2. Looked up from germline, CDR1 is LGHNT and CDR2 is FRNRAP. V was clipped by 6 bases and J by 5 bases; unmatched bases: 11. The CDR3 length is 15 residues. This chain's CDR3 is CASGRGLVPGDTQYF. Here the CDR3 DNA reads TGTGCTAGTGGCCGTGGACTAGTTCCTGGAGATACGCAGTATTTT.

V usage is TRBV24-1 and J usage is TRBJ2-7, with 10 bases fitting TRBD1. The CDR3 runs to 16 residues. V lost 2 bases and J lost 7; bases outside the gene matches: 10. Germline V gene sequence: CDR1 KGHDR, CDR2 SFDVKD. The CDR3: CATSDSSGQGVREQYF. DNA for the CDR3: TGTGCCACCAGTGATTCCTCCGGACAGGGGGTGCGGGAGCAGTACTTC.

CDR3 in DNA: TGTGCCAGTTTGGGCCCTTCCTACGAGCAGTACTTC. It translates to CASLGPSYEQYF. The chain uses TRBV6-5 and TRBJ2-7; D call uncertain. The CDR3 sequence is 12 residues long. V lost 9 bases and J lost 1, with 10 bases in between. Germline V lookup: CDR1 MNHEY, CDR2 SVGAGI.

The rearrangement links TRBV7-8 to TRBJ2-1; 14 bases map to TRBD2. The CDR3 covers 12 residues. Unmatched junction bases numbered 2, after V lost 11 bases and J lost 8 bases. From germline, CDR1 is SGHVS and CDR2 FQNEAQ. The CDR3 DNA follows: TGTGCCGGGGGACTAGCGGGAGATGAGCAGTTCTTC. Translation: CAGGLAGDEQFF. The variable domain in full, with the rest retrieved from reference TRBV7-8 and TRBJ2-1, is GAGVSQSPRYKVAKRGQDVALRCDPISGHVSLFWYQQALGQGPEFLTYFQNEAQLDKSGLPSDRFFAERPEGSVSTLKIQRTQQEDSAVYLCAGGLAGDEQFFGPGTRLTVL.

V usage is TRBV9 and J usage is TRBJ2-2; D may be TRBD1 (5 bases). The germline CDR1 and CDR2 sequences are SGDLS and YYNGEE. V lost 0 bases to trimming and J lost 5 bases, with 11 bases between them. The CDR3 loop spans 15 amino acids. The CDR3 region is CASSVVTGSTGELFF. Written as DNA, the CDR3 is TGTGCCAGCAGCGTAGTCACAGGCTCGACCGGGGAGCTGTTTTTT.

This sequence joins TRBV7-6 and TRBJ1-1; D is uncertain. V lost 0 bases and J 1 base, leaving 6 bases between the germline ends. Germline V CDR1 and CDR2: SGHVS, FNYEAQ. There are 14 residues in the CDR3. CDR3 coding DNA: TGTGCCAGCAGCTTAGCTGGCTCGAACACTGAAGCTTTCTTT. Its translation is CASSLAGSNTEAFF.

The V and J genes are TRBV21-1 and TRBJ2-1; the DNA was not used to check the table's D call, TRBD2. TRBV21-1 is a pseudogene segment. This CDR3 comprises 16 residues. The DNA for the CDR3 is TGTGCCAGCAGCATACCTAGCGGCAGCTCCTACAATGAGCAGTTCTTC. Its protein product is CASSIPSGSSYNEQFF.

V and J are TRBV29-1 and TRBJ2-5; TRBD2 aligns across 7 bases. CDR3 length: 15 residues. The J segment lost 2 bases and the V segment lost 0 bases, leaving 6 bases of the junction unmatched. CDR1 and CDR2 (germline): SQVTM, ANQGSEA. CDR3: CSVEDRLAFQETQYF. The CDR3 nucleotides read TGCAGCGTTGAAGATCGACTAGCCTTTCAAGAGACCCAGTACTTC. Together with reference TRBV29-1 and TRBJ2-5, the CDR3 gives the full variable domain: SAVISQKPSRDICQRGTSLTIQCQVDSQVTMMFWYRQQPGQSLTLIATANQGSEATYESGFVIDKFPISRPNLTFSTLTVSNMSPEDSSIYLCSVEDRLAFQETQYFGPGTRLLVL.

The chain couples TRBV3-1 (or the pseudogene TRBV3-2) to TRBJ2-1; 7 positions agree with TRBD2. This CDR3 region has 17 residues. Germline V CDR1 and CDR2: LGHDT, YNNKEL (reference sequence). After removal of 2 bases from V and 3 bases from J, the junction contained 10 bases not matched to a gene. This chain's CDR3 is CASSQKGRDYFYNEQFF. For the CDR3, the DNA is TGTGCCAGCAGCCAAAAAGGCCGGGACTACTTCTACAATGAGCAGTTCTTC.

DNA of the CDR3: TGTGCCAGCAGCCAAGCCCGGGGGGCGCAAGATGGCTACACCTTC. As protein: CASSQARGAQDGYTF. The chain joins TRBV7-2 to TRBJ1-2; TRBD1 is a possible D gene (6 bases). The CDR3 has 15 residues. Germline loops: CDR1 SGHTA, CDR2 FQGNSA. V gave up 5 bases and J gave up 6 bases, with 19 bases separating them.

This clone was picked up one time. The chain's CDR3 is CASSRGQGTDTQYF. The DNA of the CDR3 is TGTGCCAGCAGTCGCGGACAGGGGACAGATACGCAGTATTTT. This chain uses TRBV7-9 with TRBJ2-3, with 9 bases lining up with TRBD1. CDR3 length: 14 amino acids. V shed 6 bases and J 3 bases; nucleotides not matched to a gene: 4. Germline CDR1 SEHNR, CDR2 FQNEAQ (reference sequence).

This chain joins TRBV29-1 and TRBJ2-1; D gene unclear. Germline values: CDR1 SQVTM, CDR2 ANQGSEA. V was shortened by 7 bases and J by 0 bases, with 19 bases between the two germline ends. The CDR3 spans 16 residues. The CDR3 nucleotides are TGCAGCGCTTTCATGGGCTCCCCGAGCTCCTACAATGAGCAGTTCTTC. This sequence encodes CSAFMGSPSSYNEQFF.

This chain links TRBV11-2 with TRBJ2-1; 7 nucleotides line up with TRBD2. V shed 4 bases and J 8 bases; nucleotides not matched to a gene: 5. Germline CDR1 reads SGHAT; CDR2 reads FQNNGV. This CDR3 spans 13 amino acids. The CDR3 nucleotides are TGTGCCAGCAGCTGGGTAGCGGGCGATGAGCAGTTCTTC. Protein product: CASSWVAGDEQFF.